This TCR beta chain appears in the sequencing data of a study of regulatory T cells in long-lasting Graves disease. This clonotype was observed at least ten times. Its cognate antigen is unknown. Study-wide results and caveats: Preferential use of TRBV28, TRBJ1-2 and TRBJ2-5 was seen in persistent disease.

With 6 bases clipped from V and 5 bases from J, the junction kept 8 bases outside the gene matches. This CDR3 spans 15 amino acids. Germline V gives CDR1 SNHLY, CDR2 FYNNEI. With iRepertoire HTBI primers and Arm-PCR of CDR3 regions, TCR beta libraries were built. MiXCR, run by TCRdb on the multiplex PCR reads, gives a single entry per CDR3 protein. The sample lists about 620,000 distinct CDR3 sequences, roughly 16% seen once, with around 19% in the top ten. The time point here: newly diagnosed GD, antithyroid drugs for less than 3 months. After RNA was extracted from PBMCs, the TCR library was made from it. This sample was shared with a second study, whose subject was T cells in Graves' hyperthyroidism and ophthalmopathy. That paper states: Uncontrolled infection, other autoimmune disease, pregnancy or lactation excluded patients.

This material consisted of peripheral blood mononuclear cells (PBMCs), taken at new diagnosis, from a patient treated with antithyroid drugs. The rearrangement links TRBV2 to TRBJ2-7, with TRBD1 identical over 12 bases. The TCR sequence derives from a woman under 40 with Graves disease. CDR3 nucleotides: TGTGCCAGCAGACGAGAGGGACAGGGGGCCAACGAGCAGTACTTC. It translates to CASRREGQGANEQYF.